A selection of T cell receptor beta chains follows, all from one sample in a study of T-cell reconstitution after alpha-beta-depleted transplantation in children. TCRdb independently ran MiXCR on the PCR reads; one entry per CDR3 protein. The table has 700,000 to 850,000 distinct CDR3 sequences, under 20% seen once. The sequences come from PBMCs, mostly from graft donor cells, collected 360 days after TCRalphabeta/CD19-depleted stem cell transplant. These receptors came from a male patient between 10 and 17 years old who had a stem cell transplant for acute lymphoblastic leukemia, so the T cells may come from the graft donor. The conserved cysteine and the conserved F or W are not part of the CDR3 here. The order of the fields is V gene, CDR3 protein.

v_call: TRBV5-1; cdr3_aa: ASSMGSAEQY
v_call: TRBV9; cdr3_aa: ASSVGSGSTDTQY
v_call: TRBV20-1; cdr3_aa: SANIRPYNEKLF
v_call: TRBV4-1; cdr3_aa: ASSRRTDSANTGELF
v_call: TRBV18; cdr3_aa: ASSGRQGWNTEAF
v_call: TRBV27; cdr3_aa: ASSLVGGTADTQY
v_call: TRBV20-1; cdr3_aa: SAISRLALETHY
v_call: TRBV29-1; cdr3_aa: SVERLAGTETQY
v_call: TRBV12-3/TRBV12-4; cdr3_aa: ASRSSSYEQY
v_call: TRBV5-1; cdr3_aa: ASSFGISPGETQY